This T cell receptor (beta chain) was obtained from a study of T cells after yellow fever vaccination. Each CDR3 protein gets one entry after TCRdb re-called the 5' RACE reads with MiXCR. Among 300,000 to 350,000 distinct CDR3 sequences listed, about 10% were seen once. Per the germline V gene, CDR1 is SGHTA and CDR2 is FQGNSA. CDR3 length equals 13 residues. The sequencing used CD4+ T cells sorted from PBMCs, collected 45 days after the yellow fever booster vaccination. This chain joins TRBV7-2 and TRBJ2-1, with 9 bases matching TRBD2. The receptor was isolated from a young man who received the YFV17D yellow fever vaccine. CDR3 amino acids: CAAGGYRYNEQFF. CDR3 nucleotides: TGTGCTGCGGGAGGGTATCGGTACAATGAGCAGTTCTTC.